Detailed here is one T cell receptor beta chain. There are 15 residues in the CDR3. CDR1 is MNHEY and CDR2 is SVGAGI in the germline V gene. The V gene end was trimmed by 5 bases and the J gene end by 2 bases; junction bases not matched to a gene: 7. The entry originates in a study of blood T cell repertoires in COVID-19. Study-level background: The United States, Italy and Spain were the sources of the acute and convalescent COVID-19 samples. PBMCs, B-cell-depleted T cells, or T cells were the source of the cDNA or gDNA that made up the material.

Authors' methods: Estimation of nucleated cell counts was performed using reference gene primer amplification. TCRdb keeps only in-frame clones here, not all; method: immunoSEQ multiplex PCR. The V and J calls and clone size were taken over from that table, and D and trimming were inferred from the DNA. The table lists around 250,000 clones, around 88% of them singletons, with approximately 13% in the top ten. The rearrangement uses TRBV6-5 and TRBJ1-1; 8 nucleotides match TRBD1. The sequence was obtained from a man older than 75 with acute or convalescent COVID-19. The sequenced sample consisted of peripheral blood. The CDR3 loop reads CASSPWTGPNTEAFF. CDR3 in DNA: TGTGCCAGCAGTCCCTGGACAGGGCCAAACACTGAAGCTTTCTTT.